These T cell receptor beta chains were read from a single sample in a study of blood T cell repertoires in COVID-19. Assay used: immunoSEQ multiplex PCR; TCRdb lists only in-frame clones, some missing. The table has 45,000 to 60,000 clones, more than 80% seen once. Sequencing input: peripheral blood. The receptors derive from a human donor in a cohort sampled during active COVID-19. Both conserved end residues are part of each CDR3. Fields, in order: D gene, V gene, J gene, CDR3 DNA, CDR3 protein. D genes are given only for firm matches.

TRBD2	TRBV11-2	TRBJ2-3	TGTGCCAGCAGCCCCGGGGGGGCCTGGGGGGATACGCAGTATTTT	CASSPGGAWGDTQYF
-	TRBV30	TRBJ2-3	TGTGCCTGGAGATATCAGGGGGGAGATACGCAGTATTTT	CAWRYQGGDTQYF
TRBD1	TRBV5-8	TRBJ1-6	TGTGCCAGCAGCTTGGGACAGGGGGCCTCACCCCTCCACTTT	CASSLGQGASPLHF
-	TRBV6-5	TRBJ2-7	TGTGCCAGCAGTTATTCTCGGAGCTCCTACGAGCAGTACTTC	CASSYSRSSYEQYF
-	TRBV5-1	TRBJ2-7	TGCGCCAGCAGCTTGGAGGTGGGCAGCTTTTACGAGCAGTACTTC	CASSLEVGSFYEQYF
TRBD2	TRBV5-4	TRBJ2-1	TGTGCCAGCAGCTTGGCGCGGGGGGGGGATGAGCAGTTCTTC	CASSLARGGDEQFF
TRBD2	TRBV7-3	TRBJ2-1	TGTGCCAGCAGCTTAGGGACTAGCGGGGGAAATGAGCAGTTCTTC	CASSLGTSGGNEQFF
-	TRBV10-1	TRBJ2-3	TGCGCCAGCAGTGAGCGGTATTATACGCAGTATTTT	CASSERYYTQYF
TRBD2	TRBV5-1	TRBJ2-7	TGCGCCAGCAGCTTGGGTACTAGCGGTAACACCTACGAGCAGTACTTC	CASSLGTSGNTYEQYF
-	TRBV7-9	TRBJ2-5	TGTGCCAGCAGCTTAGTACGGGGTTCCCAAGAGACCCAGTACTTC	CASSLVRGSQETQYF